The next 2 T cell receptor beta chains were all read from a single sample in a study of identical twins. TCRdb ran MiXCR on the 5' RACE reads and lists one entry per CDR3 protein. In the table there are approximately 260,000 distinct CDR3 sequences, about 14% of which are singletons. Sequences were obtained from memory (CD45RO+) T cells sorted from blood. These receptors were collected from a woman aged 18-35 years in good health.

CDR3 nucleotide sequence: TGCGCCAGCAGTGAGTGGGCGGCCAGCACAGATACGCAGTATTTT. This encodes CASSEWAASTDTQYF. This chain uses TRBV10-2 with TRBJ2-3; D gene ambiguous. This CDR3 is built from 15 residues. Germline assignment: CDR1 WSHSY and CDR2 SAAADI. V shed 1 base and J shed 0 bases, with 8 bases lying between them.

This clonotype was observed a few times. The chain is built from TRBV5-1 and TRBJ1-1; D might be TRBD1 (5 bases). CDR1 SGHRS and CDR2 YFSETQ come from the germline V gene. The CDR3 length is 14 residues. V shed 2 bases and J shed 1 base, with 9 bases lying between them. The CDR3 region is CASSFLQANTEAFF. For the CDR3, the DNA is TGCGCCAGCAGCTTCCTACAGGCGAACACTGAAGCTTTCTTT.